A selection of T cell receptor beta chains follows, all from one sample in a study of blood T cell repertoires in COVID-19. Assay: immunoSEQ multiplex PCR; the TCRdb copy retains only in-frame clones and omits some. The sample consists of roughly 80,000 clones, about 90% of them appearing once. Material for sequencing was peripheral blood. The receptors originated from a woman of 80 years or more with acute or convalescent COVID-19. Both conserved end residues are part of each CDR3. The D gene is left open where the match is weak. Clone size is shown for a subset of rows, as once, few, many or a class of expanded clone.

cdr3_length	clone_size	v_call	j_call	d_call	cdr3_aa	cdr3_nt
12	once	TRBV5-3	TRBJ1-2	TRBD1	CARATGEDGYTF	TGTGCCAGGGCGACAGGGGAAGATGGCTACACCTTC
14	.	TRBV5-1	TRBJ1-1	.	CASSSTGMNTEAFF	TGCGCCAGCAGCTCAACAGGCATGAACACTGAAGCTTTCTTT
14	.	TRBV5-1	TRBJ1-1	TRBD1	CASDRGQGNTEAFF	TGCGCCAGTGACAGGGGGCAAGGTAACACTGAAGCTTTCTTT
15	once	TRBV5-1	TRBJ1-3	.	CASTEDGHSGNTIYF	TGCGCCAGCACCGAGGACGGACACTCTGGAAACACCATATATTTT
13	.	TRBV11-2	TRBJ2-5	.	CASSSNGRETQYF	TGTGCCAGCAGCTCGAACGGCAGGGAGACCCAGTACTTC
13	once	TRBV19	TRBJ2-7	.	CASRSRGEDEQYF	TGTGCCAGTAGGTCGCGGGGAGAGGACGAGCAGTACTTC
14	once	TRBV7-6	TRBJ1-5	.	CASSLAQGAQPQHF	TGTGCCAGCAGCTTAGCACAGGGCGCACAGCCCCAGCATTTT
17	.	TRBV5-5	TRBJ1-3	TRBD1	CASSREGQTFYGNTIYF	TGTGCCAGCAGCCGAGAGGGACAGACCTTTTATGGAAACACCATATATTTT
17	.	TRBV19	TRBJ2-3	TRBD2	CASSGAGTSAYTDTQYF	TGTGCCAGTAGTGGGGCTGGGACTAGCGCATACACAGATACGCAGTATTTT
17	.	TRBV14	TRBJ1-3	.	CASSPGGQKSSGNTIYF	TGTGCCAGCAGCCCCGGAGGGCAGAAGAGCTCTGGAAACACCATATATTTT
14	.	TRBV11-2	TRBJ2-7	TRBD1	CASSTDRGPGEQYF	TGTGCCAGCAGCACCGACAGGGGACCGGGCGAGCAGTACTTC
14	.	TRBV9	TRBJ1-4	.	CASSVGQGGEKLFF	TGTGCCAGCAGCGTAGGGCAGGGAGGTGAAAAACTGTTTTTT
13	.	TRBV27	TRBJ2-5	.	CASSLSRGETQYF	TGTGCCAGCAGTTTATCGCGCGGGGAGACCCAGTACTTC
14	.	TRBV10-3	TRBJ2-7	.	CAISESGSSYEQYF	TGTGCCATCAGTGAGTCCGGGAGCTCCTACGAGCAGTACTTC
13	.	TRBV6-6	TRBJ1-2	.	CASSSRAGYGYTF	TGTGCCAGCAGCTCCAGGGCTGGGTATGGCTACACCTTC
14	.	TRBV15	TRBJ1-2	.	CATSREQAGYGYTF	TGTGCCACCAGCAGAGAGCAGGCGGGCTATGGCTACACCTTC
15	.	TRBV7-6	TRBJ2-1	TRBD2	CASSVALAGYNEQFF	TGTGCCAGCAGCGTCGCGCTAGCGGGGTACAATGAGCAGTTCTTC
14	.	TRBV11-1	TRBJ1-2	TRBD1	CASSPGTGNYGYTF	TGTGCCAGCAGCCCAGGGACAGGGAACTATGGCTACACCTTC
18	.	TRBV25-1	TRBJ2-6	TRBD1	CASSEGQGATSGANVLTF	TGTGCCAGCAGTGAGGGACAGGGGGCGACGTCTGGGGCCAACGTCCTGACTTTC
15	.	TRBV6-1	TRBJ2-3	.	CASSEVRGGTDTQYF	TGTGCCAGCAGTGAAGTTCGGGGTGGTACAGATACGCAGTATTTT
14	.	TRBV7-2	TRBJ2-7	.	CASSLAGIVAEQYF	TGTGCCAGCAGCTTAGCCGGGATAGTCGCCGAGCAGTACTTC
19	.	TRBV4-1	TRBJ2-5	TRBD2	CASSTGLAGGPLIEETQYF	TGCGCCAGCAGCACAGGACTAGCGGGGGGCCCCCTTATTGAAGAGACCCAGTACTTC
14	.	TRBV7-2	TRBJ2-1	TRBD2	CASSLSSGSNEQFF	TGTGCCAGCAGCCTTTCTAGCGGGAGTAATGAGCAGTTCTTC
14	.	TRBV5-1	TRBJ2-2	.	CASSFGGITGELFF	TGCGCCAGCAGCTTCGGGGGAATCACCGGGGAGCTGTTTTTT
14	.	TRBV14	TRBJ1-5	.	CASSPDKSNQPQHF	TGTGCCAGCAGCCCTGACAAGAGCAATCAGCCCCAGCATTTT
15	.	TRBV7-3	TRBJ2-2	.	CASSFLGSETGELFF	TGTGCCAGCAGCTTCCTCGGGAGTGAGACCGGGGAGCTGTTTTTT
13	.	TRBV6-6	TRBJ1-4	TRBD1	CASLQGTNEKLFF	TGTGCCAGTTTACAGGGGACTAATGAAAAACTGTTTTTT
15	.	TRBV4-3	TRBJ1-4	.	CASSQQAPTNEKLFF	TGCGCCAGCAGCCAACAGGCTCCAACTAATGAAAAACTGTTTTTT
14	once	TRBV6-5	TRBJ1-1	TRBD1	CASNVGTGVTEAFF	TGTGCCAGCAACGTAGGGACAGGGGTAACTGAAGCTTTCTTT
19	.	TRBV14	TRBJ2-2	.	CASSQDRGRAKRDTGELFF	TGTGCCAGCAGCCAAGACAGGGGAAGGGCTAAACGCGACACCGGGGAGCTGTTTTTT
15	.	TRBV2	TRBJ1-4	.	CASSDRGRSGEKLFF	TGTGCCAGCAGTGATAGGGGAAGGAGTGGTGAAAAACTGTTTTTT
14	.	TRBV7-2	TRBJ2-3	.	CASSLGGLTDTQYF	TGTGCCAGCAGCTTAGGGGGCCTCACAGATACGCAGTATTTT
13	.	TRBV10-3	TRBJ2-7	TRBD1	CATEGQGSYEQYF	TGTGCCACGGAGGGACAGGGGTCCTACGAGCAGTACTTC
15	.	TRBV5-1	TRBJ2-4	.	CASSQTSTAKNIQYF	TGCGCCAGCAGCCAAACTTCTACAGCCAAAAACATTCAGTACTTC